This TCR beta chain was sequenced for a study of T-cell memory formation after mild COVID-19 (dated by TCRdb to 2020 to 2022). Broadly, across the study: Most TCR sequence clusters were specific to one of the two donors. Longitudinal TCRalpha and TCRbeta repertoire sequencing tracked T-cell clones expanding and contracting after mild COVID-19 in two donors. The cohort comprised two young, previously healthy adult volunteers, one female and one male. What the research found in general, with its limitations: Balanced CD4/CD8 phenotypes were observed for clones contracting from day 15 to 85, whereas a bias towards CD4+ was observed for a second wave of clones expanding from day 15 to 37. The study covered only two mild cases, and larger cohorts including severe cases with pre-infection samples were considered necessary. Contracting CD4+ clones turned up mainly in the CM and EM memory subsets, whereas EMRA was where CD8+ clones were enriched. Some responding clones were found in pre-infection memory, which suggests that pre-existing cross-reactive memory T cells took part in the SARS-CoV-2 response. SARS-CoV-2 specificity of the second-wave clones peaking on day 37 was not confirmed.

This clonotype has a handful of counts. What this receptor recognizes is not known. No quality values exist for individual bases; no much larger clone is one base distant. Ficoll-Paque density gradient centrifugation was the method used to isolate PBMCs. The CDR3 measures 14 amino acids from cysteine to phenylalanine. Only the CDR3 region is kept as DNA, spanning 42 bases read in frame from base 1. The germline ends are 8 bases apart after V is trimmed by 1 base and J by 1 base. The germline V gene yields SGHRS for CDR1 and YFSETQ for CDR2. Sequencing was performed on an Illumina NovaSeq 6000. TCRalpha and TCRbeta cDNA libraries were built by 5'RACE with constant-segment primers, adding sample barcodes and unique molecular identifiers. Trizol reagent was used to extract RNA from every sample. Library amplification was performed in two PCR steps, and a second sample barcode and Illumina TruSeq adapters were introduced in the second step. Libraries were sequenced on an Illumina NovaSeq with 2 x 150 bp paired-end reads. The study's processing was this. With migec v1.2.7, reads were demultiplexed and then collapsed into UMI-guided consensus sequences. Using mixcr v2.1.11, the UMI consensuses were aligned to TRA and TRB V and J templates and assembled into clonotypes. Clonotypes were classified as expanded or contracted when called significant by both edgeR and NoisET, with noise models trained on biological replicates. For edgeR calls, the thresholds were a false discovery rate-adjusted p below 0.01 and a log2 fold-change of 1. As an exploratory analysis of dynamics, max-normalized trajectories of the 1000 most abundant clonotypes were examined by PCA with hierarchical clustering. Each responding clone was given a CD4 or CD8 phenotype based on the CD4+ and CD8+ repertoires, which had been sequenced separately. Using fastp trimming at Q25 and MiXCR clonotype assembly, TCRdb reanalyzed the public sequencing data and kept in-frame beta chains. Each CDR3 protein gets just one entry, which takes the most common genes and DNA from the rows behind it. Clone size and V and J calls follow TCRdb, not the original study. Across this sample there are 380,000 or so distinct CDR3 sequences, with about an eighth seen only once. The ten biggest clones cover roughly 22% of the sample.

The chain was built from TRBV5-1 and TRBJ1-1, with a weak D call of TRBD1 (5 bases match). The sequence came from a man aged 18 to 29 who had mild COVID-19 (a few samples of this study predate the infection). The sample titles of this study are shuffled in the database, so cell type and time point are left out; the donor was told from shared clones. The source material was PBMCs or a T cell subset sorted from them (not recorded which). The CDR3 sequence is CASSLNRPNTEAFF. Here is the DNA: TGCGCCAGCAGCTTGAACAGGCCGAACACTGAAGCTTTCTTT.